Sequencing of this T cell receptor beta chain was carried out in a study of cytomegalovirus exposure and HLA in healthy donors. Findings and caveats of the study: A later analysis by the authors found several of the most significant clusters apparently linked to common viral pathogens.

Worth noting for this clone: Its antigen is undetermined.

The PCR contained 60 Vbeta and 13 Jbeta primers. TCRdb keeps only in-frame clones here, not all; method: immunoSEQ multiplex PCR. The repertoire consists of over 150,000 clones, with roughly four fifths occurring once and the leading ten covering approximately 1.3%. This clonotype originated in a man between 60 and 70 years old in good health and CMV-seronegative. The sample taken for sequencing was PBMCs.

The CDR3 DNA reads TGTGCCAGCAGCATGACAGAGAACACTGAAGCTTTCTTT. Translated: CASSMTENTEAFF. The J gene is TRBJ1-1, the V gene TRBV7-2, with D perhaps TRBD1 (5 bases). The CDR3 has 13 amino acids. V shed 5 bases and J shed 1 base, with 8 bases lying between them. Looked up from germline, CDR1 is SGHTA and CDR2 is FQGNSA.